This T cell receptor beta chain derives from a study of blood T cell repertoires in COVID-19. Germline V gene sequence: CDR1 KGHDR, CDR2 SFDVKD. The CDR3 totals 14 residues. V lost 4 bases to trimming and J lost 8 bases; unmatched junction nucleotides: 7. Assignments of participants to cohorts depended upon their own reported clinical history. The table came from immunoSEQ multiplex PCR; TCRdb's copy has only in-frame clones and leaves some out. The sample records fewer than 250,000 clones, more than 75% being singletons. The chain recombines TRBV24-1 with TRBJ1-2; 9 bases are shared with TRBD1. Sequencing was performed on PBMCs or T cells enriched from blood (not recorded which). This TCR was recovered from a woman in her 40s with acute COVID-19. Here the CDR3 DNA reads TGTGCCACCAGTGACGGGGGACAGGGAGGAGGCTACACCTTC. It translates to CATSDGGQGGGYTF.